These 18 T cell receptor beta chains were sequenced from one sample in a study of long-term antiretroviral therapy in people with HIV. The authors ran the immunoSEQ assay, v3.0, at survey level. TCRdb's copy holds only in-frame clones and misses some; the assay was immunoSEQ multiplex PCR. In the table there are tens of thousands of clones, 75% to 85% of which are singletons. The sample was unsorted PBMCs, taken 0.3 years after starting antiretroviral therapy. The receptor source for this set is a man aged 35 to 55 with HIV.

V gene TRBV6-1 combines with J gene TRBJ1-1; D might be TRBD1 (5 bases). With 0 bases removed from V and 3 bases from J, the gap between germline ends came to 11 bases. CDR1 is MNHNS, CDR2 SASEGT, per germline. The CDR3 spans 15 residues. The CDR3 DNA is TGTGCCAGCAGTGAAGCGCTATGGGGGGACACTGAAGCTTTCTTT. This encodes CASSEALWGDTEAFF.

The chain employs TRBV10-3 and TRBJ2-3; 10 bases agree with TRBD2. The CDR3 is 16 residues long. Losses at the gene ends were 6 bases for V and 0 bases for J; bases not matched to a gene: 6. Germline CDR1 reads ENHRY; CDR2 reads SYGVKD. In DNA, the CDR3 is TGTGCCATCAGCCCCGGGACTAGCGAGAGCACAGATACGCAGTATTTT. Its protein is CAISPGTSESTDTQYF.

This chain links TRBV4-3 with TRBJ2-3; D is unresolved. Trimming shortened V by 0 bases and J by 1 base, and 8 bases separated the two germline ends. The CDR3 totals 15 residues. Germline V lookup: CDR1 LGHNA, CDR2 YSLEER. CDR3 amino acids: CASSQDLAGTDTQYF. For the CDR3, the DNA is TGCGCCAGCAGCCAAGATCTGGCAGGCACAGATACGCAGTATTTT.

The chain links TRBV6-1 to TRBJ1-2; D might be TRBD1 (5 bases). The CDR3 extends over 14 amino acids. CDR1 is MNHNS and CDR2 is SASEGT in the germline V gene. The V end lost 5 bases, the J end lost 8 bases, and 18 bases lay between the germline ends. Here the CDR3 reads CASSNLQDYLGYTF. CDR3 nucleotide sequence: TGTGCCAGCAGTAATTTACAGGATTATTTGGGCTACACCTTC.

The rearrangement links TRBV19 to TRBJ1-5; 7 bases map to TRBD1. Per the germline V gene, CDR1 is LNHDA and CDR2 is SQIVND (reference sequence). This CDR3 region has 16 residues. V was pared by 6 bases and J by 0 bases, with 8 bases of the junction left unmatched. The DNA for the CDR3 is TGTGCCAGTAGCCCTACAGGGGCCTATAGCAATCAGCCCCAGCATTTT. Residues: CASSPTGAYSNQPQHF.

The chain employs TRBV28 and TRBJ1-1; possible D gene TRBD1, 5 bases. This CDR3 contains 13 residues. The germline V and J ends were trimmed by 6 bases and 5 bases, with 13 bases remaining between them. Germline CDR1 and CDR2: MDHEN and SYDVKM. The DNA of the CDR3 is TGTGCCAGCAGGGTGGACACGGGGACTGAAGCTTTCTTT. Translation gives CASRVDTGTEAFF.

The chain recombines TRBV23-1 with TRBJ2-6; the match to TRBD1 covers 8 bases. TRBV23-1 is an open reading frame, and its role is uncertain. The CDR3 loop spans 17 amino acids. Trimming cost V 2 bases and J 2 bases; bases outside gene matches: 5. CDR3 coding DNA: TGCGCCAGCAGTCAACAGGGGGCGGCTGCTGGGGCCAACGTCCTGACTTTC. As protein: CASSQQGAAAGANVLTF.

V usage is TRBV7-2 and J usage is TRBJ2-7, with D unclear. This CDR3 contains 15 residues. Germline V CDR1 and CDR2: SGHTA, FQGNSA. V lost 1 base to trimming and J lost 7 bases, with 17 bases between them. CDR3 nucleotide sequence: TGTGCCAGCAGCTTAGAAGTTGACCCTTCGGGTGAGCAGTACTTC. It encodes CASSLEVDPSGEQYF.

V usage is TRBV6-5 and J usage is TRBJ1-6, with D maybe TRBD1 (5 bases). Trimming cost V 0 bases and J 10 bases, with 13 bases left between them. Germline V CDR1 and CDR2: MNHEY, SVGAGI. The CDR3 covers 15 residues. The CDR3 protein is CASSYSTGGRSPLHF. CDR3 coding DNA: TGTGCCAGCAGTTACTCGACCGGGGGTAGATCACCCCTCCACTTT.

The CDR3 nucleotides read TGTGCCAGCAGGCCTGGGGCGGGAGGAGTCGGGGAGCTGTTTTTT. Translation gives CASRPGAGGVGELFF. The chain couples TRBV7-9 to TRBJ2-2; 8 bases are shared with TRBD2. Per the germline V gene, CDR1 is SEHNR and CDR2 is FQNEAQ (reference sequence). J gave up 7 bases and V 6 bases, and 10 bases lay outside the gene matches. The CDR3 extends over 15 amino acids.

V and J are TRBV4-3 and TRBJ1-2, with 7 positions matching TRBD1. V was clipped by 4 bases and J by 8 bases; unmatched bases: 13. Per germline, CDR1 LGHNA and CDR2 YSLEER. The CDR3 consists of 15 residues. The CDR3 is CASSLTRYAGGGYTF. CDR3 nucleotide sequence: TGCGCCAGCAGCCTGACAAGATACGCAGGGGGAGGCTACACCTTC.

This clone was seen more than once but under ten times. The CDR3 DNA sequence: TGTGCCTGGAACCGGGACTCTGGAAACACCATATATTTT. This sequence encodes CAWNRDSGNTIYF. The gene calls are TRBV30 and TRBJ1-3, with unresolved D. This CDR3 spans 13 amino acids. Trimming removed 4 bases at V and 0 bases at J, with 7 bases between. Germline V lookup: CDR1 GTSNPN, CDR2 SVGIG (reference sequence).

This sequence joins TRBV5-5 and TRBJ2-2, with D possibly TRBD1 on 6 matching bases. This CDR3 contains 16 residues. Trimming took off 5 bases at V and 4 bases at J, with 18 bases between the two ends. Germline V gene data show CDR1 as SGHKS and CDR2 as YYEKEE (reference sequence). CDR3 in DNA: TGTGCCAGCAGGAGAGCCCCGACAGGTTCCACCGGGGAGCTGTTTTTT. Translating gives CASRRAPTGSTGELFF.

The V call is TRBV5-4, the J call TRBJ2-5, with 10 bases lining up with TRBD1. The germline gives CDR1 SGHNT, CDR2 YYREEE (reference sequence). The V gene end was trimmed by 4 bases and the J gene end by 1 base; junction bases not matched to a gene: 4. The CDR3 has 15 amino acids. The CDR3 sequence is CASSARQGAQETQYF. The CDR3 region has the DNA TGTGCCAGCAGCGCAAGACAGGGGGCCCAAGAGACCCAGTACTTC. Drawing the rest from reference TRBV5-4 and TRBJ2-5, the complete variable domain is ETGVTQSPTHLIKTRGQQVTLRCSSQSGHNTVSWYQQALGQGPQFIFQYYREEENGRGNFPPRFSGLQFPNYSSELNVNALELDDSALYLCASSARQGAQETQYFGPGTRLLVL.

The chain joins TRBV28 to TRBJ2-7; TRBD1 matches 7 bases. J gave up 6 bases and V 4 bases, and 3 bases lay outside the gene matches. The CDR3 runs to 12 residues. Germline CDR1 is MDHEN and CDR2 is SYDVKM. CDR3 nucleotides: TGTGCCAGCAGTTACAGGGGCGGCGAGCAGTACTTC. This sequence encodes CASSYRGGEQYF.

This clone has a handful of counts. V and J are TRBV11-2 and TRBJ2-7; no clear D. CDR3 length: 14 residues. The V end was cut by 5 bases, the J end by 1 base, with 12 bases between. In germline, CDR1 is SGHAT, CDR2 FQNNGV. As DNA, the CDR3 is TGTGCCAGCAGCCCCGGCAGGTCTTCCTACGAGCAGTACTTC. Protein sequence: CASSPGRSSYEQYF.

This clone occurred a few times. The genes are TRBV9 and TRBJ2-1; D is unresolved. This CDR3 region has 15 residues. V lost 0 bases and J lost 4, with 11 bases in between. Germline V gene data show CDR1 as SGDLS and CDR2 as YYNGEE. This CDR3 reads CASSVGGSRYNEQFF. For the CDR3, the DNA is TGTGCCAGCAGCGTAGGCGGCAGCCGGTACAATGAGCAGTTCTTC.

The J gene is TRBJ2-5, the V gene TRBV27; 8 bases are shared with TRBD2. In germline, CDR1 is MNHEY, CDR2 SMNVEV (reference sequence). The CDR3 contains 15 residues. V lost 5 bases and J lost 7; bases outside the gene matches: 12. CDR3: CASSPRDRSGGTQYF. In nucleotides, the CDR3 is TGTGCCAGCAGTCCCCGGGACCGGAGCGGGGGGACCCAGTACTTC.